The T cell receptor (beta chain) described here comes from a study of shared clonotypes between healthy human individuals. At the level of the study: Each donor's CD4 naive and CD4 memory cells filled three plates apiece, CD8 naive two, and CD8 memory one.

Findings and caveats of the study: Some naive CD4 clonotypes, roughly 4.5%, turned up in common across a few donors.

The deep-level immunoSEQ assay was used. TCRdb's copy holds only in-frame clones and misses some; the assay was immunoSEQ multiplex PCR. The sample lists about 2.4 million clones; 80% to 95% were seen once. In the case of this clone: Its specificity is unknown.

Among the donors, all were Caucasian adults who lived in Nashville, Tennessee. The clonotype originates from a man aged 18 to 29 in good health. Some clones in this sample may be carry-over from other donors' samples. The sample comprised naive CD4+ T cells from PBMCs. This sample's subset: CD45RA+ positively selected.

The CDR3 DNA reads TGTGCCAGTAAAGATACAGGGGTGGGGGAGCTGTTTTTT. It is translated as CASKDTGVGELFF. This chain joins TRBV2 and TRBJ2-2; TRBD1 aligns across 7 bases. Germline-derived CDR1 and CDR2 are SNHLY and FYNNEI. V shed 9 bases, J shed 8 bases, and the junction held 9 bases outside the gene matches. The CDR3 runs to 13 residues.